Only a few counts were recorded for the clone carrying this T cell receptor (beta chain). The antigen is not known. This sample is part of a study of response to subunit inactivated influenza vaccine. Study-wide findings and caveats: Every seasonal influenza vaccination brings in few new T cells, the authors suggested.

The CDR3 sequence is 15 residues long. Germline V gives CDR1 MNHEY, CDR2 SVGEGT. The V end lost 5 bases, the J end lost 4 bases, and 18 bases lay between the germline ends. From the RT-PCR reads, TCRdb called clonotypes with MiXCR, one entry per CDR3 protein. Altogether hundreds of thousands of distinct CDR3 sequences are present, approximately 15% being singletons, with the ten largest covering roughly 7.6%. The chain carries TRBV6-2 or TRBV6-3 and TRBJ2-7; D unresolved. The receptor was isolated from a man aged 45-65 years who received an inactivated influenza vaccine. The sample consisted of PBMCs from blood, taken 14 to 15 days before vaccination. The DNA for the CDR3 is TGTGCCAGCAGTCCACGGGTCCTTGGCCCATACGAGCAGTACTTC. Protein product: CASSPRVLGPYEQYF.